The rows below give T cell receptor beta chains drawn from one sample of a study of post-analysis software for immune sequencing data. TCRdb re-analysed the PCR reads in MiXCR, keeping a single row per CDR3 protein. Of 650,000 to 850,000 distinct CDR3 sequences listed, around 45% are singletons. The sample consisted of blood. The receptors were sampled from a girl aged 10-17 years with multiple sclerosis. CDR3s include the opening cysteine and the closing phenylalanine or tryptophan. Fields, in order: D gene, J gene, V gene, clone size, CDR3 DNA, CDR3 protein. D genes are given only for firm matches. Size is stated for part of the rows, as once, few or many counts, or as a class when the clone is expanded.

TRBD1 TRBJ2-6 TRBV18 few TGTGCCAGCTCATGGGACAGGGCCTCTGGGGCCAACGTCCTGACTTTC CASSWDRASGANVLTF
TRBD2 TRBJ2-1 TRBV29-1 NA TGCAGCGTCAAGACTAGCGGGATGGGGAATGAGCAGTTCTTC CSVKTSGMGNEQFF
NA TRBJ2-7 TRBV12-3/TRBV12-4 NA TGTGCCAGCACCTATGGGACCGCGACCTACGAGCAGTACTTC CASTYGTATYEQYF
NA TRBJ2-7 TRBV29-1 NA TGCAGCGTTGAGGATGGGGGGAGCTACGAGCAGTACTTC CSVEDGGSYEQYF
TRBD2 TRBJ2-7 TRBV7-9 NA TGTGCCAGCAGCTTGAATCGACTAGCGGATTCCTACGAGCAGTACTTC CASSLNRLADSYEQYF
TRBD2 TRBJ2-3 TRBV9 NA TGTGCCAGCAGCGTGGGGACTAGCGGGAGTGGTACGCAGTATTTT CASSVGTSGSGTQYF
NA TRBJ1-2 TRBV7-2 few TGTGCCAGCAGCCCATGGGGAGGGAGCTACACCTTC CASSPWGGSYTF
NA TRBJ2-5 TRBV5-4 few TGTGCCAGCAGCTTGGCCCTAGCCGAGCGAGAGACCCAGTACTTC CASSLALAERETQYF
TRBD2 TRBJ2-1 TRBV29-1 NA TGCAGCGCCACGGGGGTAGCGGGCAATGAGCAGTTCTTC CSATGVAGNEQFF
TRBD2 TRBJ2-6 TRBV24-1 NA TGTGCCACCAGTGCCTCGGGACTAGACGAGGCCAACGTCCTGACTTTC CATSASGLDEANVLTF
TRBD1 TRBJ2-3 TRBV20-1 NA TGCAGTGCTTGGACAGGGGGCGCAGATACGCAGTATTTT CSAWTGGADTQYF
NA TRBJ2-5 TRBV7-2 few TGTGCCAGCAGCTTTCGACAGGCCTTACAAGAGACCCAGTACTTC CASSFRQALQETQYF
NA TRBJ2-1 TRBV6-4 NA TGTGCCAGCAGTGAGGGACTGGGGTACAATGAGCAGTTCTTC CASSEGLGYNEQFF
TRBD1 TRBJ2-7 TRBV29-1 few TGCAGCGTTGGGGACAGGGCGGGAATCTACGAGCAGTACTTC CSVGDRAGIYEQYF
TRBD1 TRBJ1-2 TRBV5-6 NA TGTGCCAGCAGCCTCTCGACAGGGGAGTACTATGGCTACACCTTC CASSLSTGEYYGYTF
NA TRBJ2-7 TRBV20-1 NA TGCAGTGCTAGGTCAGGGATCTCCTACGAGCAGTACTTC CSARSGISYEQYF
NA TRBJ1-6 TRBV7-2 few TGTGCCAGCAGCTTAACCGGGACGGGGGGTTCACCCCTCCACTTT CASSLTGTGGSPLHF
NA TRBJ2-7 TRBV5-1 NA TGCGCCAGCAGCTTGGGCACAATATACTCCTACGAGCAGTACTTC CASSLGTIYSYEQYF
TRBD1 TRBJ1-2 TRBV9 NA TGTGCCAGCAGTGATACCGACAGGGTCTATGGCTACACCTTC CASSDTDRVYGYTF
NA TRBJ1-2 TRBV2 NA TGTGCCAGCAGCGGTGGGGGGCGCGGGGGCTACACCTTC CASSGGGRGGYTF
NA TRBJ2-1 TRBV9 NA TGTGCCAGCAGCGTAAGCCTCAACAATGAGCAGTTCTTC CASSVSLNNEQFF
NA TRBJ1-1 TRBV27 NA TGTGCCAGCAGTTTATCTAACCAACCGAACACTGAAGCTTTCTTT CASSLSNQPNTEAFF
NA TRBJ2-7 TRBV27 few TGTGCCAGCAGTTTACTTCCTTCCTACGAGCAGTACTTC CASSLLPSYEQYF
NA TRBJ1-2 TRBV20-1 few TGCAGTGCTAGACAAGTGGGCTACACCTTC CSARQVGYTF
TRBD1 TRBJ1-5 TRBV28 NA TGTGCCAGCAGTCCCGACAGGGATGGGGATCAGCCCCAGCATTTT CASSPDRDGDQPQHF
TRBD2 TRBJ2-7 TRBV7-9 NA TGTGCCAGCAGCCCTAGCGGGAGGTCTCCCTACGAGCAGTACTTC CASSPSGRSPYEQYF
TRBD1 TRBJ1-1 TRBV29-1 few TGCAGCGTACGACAGGGTAGGTCGAGAACTGAAGCTTTCTTT CSVRQGRSRTEAFF
NA TRBJ2-1 TRBV5-1 few TGCGCCAGCAGCCCGAACACCCGACAGAGCGATGAGCAGTTCTTC CASSPNTRQSDEQFF
NA TRBJ1-1 TRBV5-5 NA TGTGCCAGCAGCTTGGATTACGGGGGGATGGCTTTCTTT CASSLDYGGMAFF
TRBD2 TRBJ2-1 TRBV11-2 few TGTGCCAGCAGCCGCGCTAGCGGGGGCTACAATGAGCAGTTCTTC CASSRASGGYNEQFF
NA TRBJ1-4 TRBV12-3/TRBV12-4 few TGTGCCAGCAATCAACAGGGACCTAATGAAAAACTGTTTTTT CASNQQGPNEKLFF
TRBD2 TRBJ2-1 TRBV4-3 once TGCGCCAGCAGCCAAGGGACTAGCGGGAGGGATGAGCAGTTCTTC CASSQGTSGRDEQFF
NA TRBJ1-2 TRBV20-1 NA TGCAGTGCTAGAGATCGCGTCAGGTTTACTGGCTACACCTTC CSARDRVRFTGYTF
NA TRBJ2-7 TRBV5-5 once TGTGCCAGCAGCTTGGGGTCCTACAAGCAGTACTTC CASSLGSYKQYF
TRBD1 TRBJ2-5 TRBV20-1 NA TGCAGTGCTAGCCCCTTGGGACAGGGGGCCCAAGAGACCCAGTACTTC CSASPLGQGAQETQYF
NA TRBJ2-1 TRBV6-2/TRBV6-3 NA TGTGCCAGCAGTCCACTTCCCCCTGGCGGAGCCCGGGGGAGGGAGCAGTTCTTC CASSPLPPGGARGREQFF
NA TRBJ1-2 TRBV5-1 NA TGCGCCAGCAGCTTGAATCCAGAGAACTATGGCTACACCTTC CASSLNPENYGYTF
TRBD1 TRBJ1-2 TRBV20-1 NA TGCAGTGCCCCGGCCCGAGAGCGGACAGGGGGATCCTATGGCTACACCTTC CSAPARERTGGSYGYTF
TRBD1 TRBJ1-2 TRBV19 NA TGTGCCAGTAGCTCAGGGGGGACAGGGGGCTCGGCGGGCTACACCTTC CASSSGGTGGSAGYTF
TRBD2 TRBJ2-7 TRBV12-3/TRBV12-4 few TGTGCCAGCAGCTCGGGACTAGCGGGAGCAGGGTACGAGCAGTACTTC CASSSGLAGAGYEQYF
NA TRBJ2-1 TRBV15 few TGTGCCACCAGCAGAGATCAGAGGACCGGGGGTGAGCAGTTCTTC CATSRDQRTGGEQFF
NA TRBJ1-5 TRBV6-5 once TGTGCCAGCAGTTCGAATCTGTATCAGCCCCAGCATTTT CASSSNLYQPQHF
TRBD2 TRBJ2-5 TRBV4-1 NA TGCGCCAGCAGCCAAGTGGGACTAGAAGAGACCCAGTACTTC CASSQVGLEETQYF
TRBD2 TRBJ2-1 TRBV11-1 few TGTGCCAGCAGCCCTGATGAAGTGGTAGCGGGGTACAATGAGCAGTTCTTC CASSPDEVVAGYNEQFF
NA TRBJ2-7 TRBV12-3/TRBV12-4 few TGTGCCAGCAGTTCATTCGGTGCGGCGACCTACGAGCAGTACTTC CASSSFGAATYEQYF
TRBD1 TRBJ2-3 TRBV5-1 NA TGCGCCAGCAGCTTGGGGGGACAGGGGTCAGATACGCAGTATTTT CASSLGGQGSDTQYF
TRBD1 TRBJ1-5 TRBV20-1 NA TGCAGTGCTAGAGACCCGGGAAGGACAGGGGGCGAGTTAGGGCAGCCCCAGCATTTT CSARDPGRTGGELGQPQHF
TRBD1 TRBJ2-1 TRBV20-1 few TGCAGTGCTACCACAGGGGGTAGTGAGCAGTTCTTC CSATTGGSEQFF
TRBD1 TRBJ1-4 TRBV20-1 NA TGCAGTGCTATAAGGACAGGGTGGAATAATGAAAAACTGTTTTTT CSAIRTGWNNEKLFF